Described below is a single TCR beta chain sequence and its context. CDR1 and CDR2 from the germline V gene are MDHEN and SYDVKM. V dropped 1 base and J dropped 1 base, with 8 bases sitting between them. The CDR3 has 16 amino acids. This specimen comes from a study of blood T cell repertoires in COVID-19. The wider study: The samples span acute and convalescent COVID-19 from the United States, Italy and Spain.

Produced via immunoSEQ multiplex PCR; TCRdb's table is partial and in-frame only. The data hold a few hundred thousand clones, with nearly 85% observed a single time. The sample taken for sequencing was peripheral blood. The clonotype was recovered from a woman aged 30 to 39 with COVID-19, enrolled during active disease. The V call is TRBV28, the J call TRBJ1-6; weak D call: TRBD1 (6 bases). The DNA of the CDR3 is TGTGCCAGCAGTTTATTTGGACAGTCCTATAATTCACCCCTCCACTTT. Translated: CASSLFGQSYNSPLHF.